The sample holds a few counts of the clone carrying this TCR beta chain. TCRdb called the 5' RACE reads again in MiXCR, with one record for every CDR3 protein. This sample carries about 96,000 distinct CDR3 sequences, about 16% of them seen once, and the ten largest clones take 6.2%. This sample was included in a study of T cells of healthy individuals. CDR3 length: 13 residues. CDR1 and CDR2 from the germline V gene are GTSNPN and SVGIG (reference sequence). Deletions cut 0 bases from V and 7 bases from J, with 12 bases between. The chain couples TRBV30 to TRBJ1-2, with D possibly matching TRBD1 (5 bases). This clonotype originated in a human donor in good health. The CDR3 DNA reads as TGTGCCTGGAGTGTAGGCCAGGGACTTGGCTACACCTTC. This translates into CAWSVGQGLGYTF.